This T cell receptor (beta chain) comes out of a study of T-cell reconstitution after alpha-beta-depleted transplantation in children. Notes on the study in general: Newly made T cells mostly supplied T-cell counts and diversity one year after transplant. After transplant, at about two months, alpha-beta T cells were reportedly derived from several hundred expanded graft clones. Elevated TCRbeta diversity at day 60 was traced, in some patients, to surviving recipient T cells and thymic progenitors.

Germline CDR1 SGHTA, CDR2 FQGTGA. CDR3 length: 16 residues. V lost 5 bases and J lost 5; bases outside the gene matches: 8. This clonotype has just a few counts. Its specificity is unknown. Library preparation (for TCRbeta) was performed with unique molecular identifiers. TCRdb used MiXCR to reprocess the PCR reads, holding one entry per CDR3 protein. The sample holds fewer than 700,000 distinct CDR3 sequences, roughly 13% seen once. The J gene is TRBJ2-1, the V gene TRBV7-3; 11 positions agree with TRBD2. Sequenced here: PBMCs, mostly from graft donor cells, sampled 360 days after TCRalphabeta/CD19-depleted stem cell transplant. The TCR comes from a male patient aged 10 to 17 who had a stem cell transplant for acute myeloid leukemia, so the T cells may come from the graft donor. The DNA for the CDR3 is TGTGCCAGCAGCCCCCTTAGCGGGAGGGTAAACAATGAGCAGTTCTTC. Its protein is CASSPLSGRVNNEQFF. Supplemented by reference TRBV7-3 and TRBJ2-1, the full variable domain reads GAGVSQTPSNKVTEKGKYVELRCDPISGHTALYWYRQSLGQGPEFLIYFQGTGAADDSGLPNDRFFAVRPEGSVSTLKIQRTERGDSAVYLCASSPLSGRVNNEQFFGPGTRLTVL.